This is a list of T cell receptor beta chains from one sample in a study of blood T cells in healthy people across ages. From the 5' RACE reads, TCRdb called clonotypes with MiXCR, one entry per CDR3 protein. The top ten clones hold 3% to 4% of a sample with 550,000 to 650,000 distinct CDR3 sequences, 25% to 35% of them seen once. The sample was also reused in another study, on T cells of mothers and their children.

Specimen: blood. The source is a boy younger than 10 in good health. The CDR3 runs from the conserved cysteine through the conserved F or W.

j_gene: TRBJ1-3
v_gene: TRBV6-5
CDR3aa: CASKSDLPLNTIYF

j_gene: TRBJ2-1
v_gene: TRBV20-1
CDR3aa: CSAGRDSGRAGYEQFF

j_gene: TRBJ1-2
v_gene: TRBV6-1
CDR3aa: CASSVDRNNYGYTF

j_gene: TRBJ1-1
v_gene: TRBV15
CDR3aa: CATSRGEGPMNTETFF

j_gene: TRBJ2-7
v_gene: TRBV6-5
CDR3aa: CASKPVSGLYPYEQYF

j_gene: TRBJ2-1
v_gene: TRBV2
CDR3aa: CASSGTGGPYDEFF

j_gene: TRBJ2-5
v_gene: TRBV10-3
CDR3aa: CAISPNSGGETQYF

j_gene: TRBJ1-2
v_gene: TRBV5-1
CDR3aa: CASSLASGGYGYTF

j_gene: TRBJ1-2
v_gene: TRBV20-1
CDR3aa: CSARSPGAVLRGYTF

j_gene: TRBJ2-1
v_gene: TRBV20-1
CDR3aa: CSARAQKGLAGNEQFF

j_gene: TRBJ1-2
v_gene: TRBV29-1
CDR3aa: CSVQGQGQGYTF

j_gene: TRBJ2-3
v_gene: TRBV7-8
CDR3aa: CASSQGASGLRGTQYF

j_gene: TRBJ2-7
v_gene: TRBV6-2/TRBV6-3
CDR3aa: CASTGTSGAYEQYF

j_gene: TRBJ2-5
v_gene: TRBV3-1
CDR3aa: CASSQDAGEQEAQYF

j_gene: TRBJ2-5
v_gene: TRBV15
CDR3aa: CATSRERAETQYF

j_gene: TRBJ2-1
v_gene: TRBV20-1
CDR3aa: CSARDPGGPNNEQFF

j_gene: TRBJ1-1
v_gene: TRBV15
CDR3aa: CATSSPRATEAFF

j_gene: NA
v_gene: TRBV20-1
CDR3aa: CSARTSWPQETQYF

j_gene: TRBJ1-4
v_gene: TRBV4-3
CDR3aa: CASSQEGTDNEKLFF

j_gene: TRBJ2-3
v_gene: TRBV12-3/TRBV12-4
CDR3aa: CASSPGQGRTDTQYF

j_gene: TRBJ2-2
v_gene: TRBV7-9
CDR3aa: CASSLWDVGELFF

j_gene: NA
v_gene: TRBV19
CDR3aa: CASRSGGVNEQFF

j_gene: TRBJ1-1
v_gene: TRBV20-1
CDR3aa: CSANKQGPEAFF

j_gene: NA
v_gene: TRBV28
CDR3aa: CASSLTRIYEQYF

j_gene: TRBJ1-4
v_gene: TRBV20-1
CDR3aa: CSAGPLRNEKLFF

j_gene: TRBJ2-1
v_gene: TRBV7-9
CDR3aa: CASSLSPSGRRYNEQFF

j_gene: TRBJ1-1
v_gene: TRBV30
CDR3aa: CAWTGQGDTEAFF

j_gene: TRBJ2-5
v_gene: TRBV6-1
CDR3aa: CASSDLRDETQYF

j_gene: TRBJ1-6
v_gene: TRBV11-2
CDR3aa: CASSHQPGGWSYNSPLHF

j_gene: TRBJ1-2
v_gene: TRBV9
CDR3aa: CASSEIGTGSYGYTF

j_gene: TRBJ2-6
v_gene: TRBV14
CDR3aa: CASSQDPRDGQRGANVLTF

j_gene: TRBJ2-1
v_gene: TRBV3-1
CDR3aa: CASSPTRGRLNEQFF

j_gene: TRBJ2-1
v_gene: TRBV5-6
CDR3aa: CASSLVGDREQFF

j_gene: TRBJ2-1
v_gene: TRBV3-1
CDR3aa: CASSQDSDIWQFF

j_gene: TRBJ2-3
v_gene: TRBV6-5
CDR3aa: CASSSGPRLAGGMLDTQYF

j_gene: NA
v_gene: TRBV7-2
CDR3aa: CASSSWTSNNEQFF

j_gene: TRBJ1-1
v_gene: TRBV5-1
CDR3aa: CASSPIGGMRSTEAFF

j_gene: TRBJ2-1
v_gene: TRBV28
CDR3aa: CASTLTSGSYNEQFF

j_gene: TRBJ2-3
v_gene: TRBV25-1
CDR3aa: CATRQGWTDAQYF

j_gene: TRBJ2-7
v_gene: TRBV20-1
CDR3aa: CSARDFRGTYEQYF

j_gene: TRBJ2-3
v_gene: TRBV3-1
CDR3aa: CASSQDFGSSTDTQYF

j_gene: TRBJ2-1
v_gene: TRBV4-3
CDR3aa: CASSRDGGGSYNEQFF

j_gene: TRBJ1-2
v_gene: TRBV18
CDR3aa: CASSPLRDRTNYGYTF

j_gene: TRBJ1-1
v_gene: TRBV5-5
CDR3aa: CASSAGQGSPMRAFF

j_gene: TRBJ1-2
v_gene: TRBV5-1
CDR3aa: CASSLIPDPNYGYTF

j_gene: TRBJ1-1
v_gene: TRBV12-3/TRBV12-4
CDR3aa: CASSLAGNRYTEAFF

j_gene: TRBJ2-1
v_gene: TRBV15
CDR3aa: CATSRDYGNEQFF

j_gene: TRBJ2-5
v_gene: TRBV5-6
CDR3aa: CASSSLGHQETQYF

j_gene: TRBJ2-5
v_gene: TRBV6-5
CDR3aa: CASRDGGEETQYF

j_gene: TRBJ1-2
v_gene: TRBV10-1
CDR3aa: CASSESTGAPLGYTF

j_gene: TRBJ1-2
v_gene: TRBV18
CDR3aa: CASSPELNYGYTF

j_gene: NA
v_gene: TRBV12-3/TRBV12-4
CDR3aa: CAISLGLRSDEQFF

j_gene: TRBJ2-3
v_gene: TRBV12-3/TRBV12-4
CDR3aa: CASSDVLTTDTQYF